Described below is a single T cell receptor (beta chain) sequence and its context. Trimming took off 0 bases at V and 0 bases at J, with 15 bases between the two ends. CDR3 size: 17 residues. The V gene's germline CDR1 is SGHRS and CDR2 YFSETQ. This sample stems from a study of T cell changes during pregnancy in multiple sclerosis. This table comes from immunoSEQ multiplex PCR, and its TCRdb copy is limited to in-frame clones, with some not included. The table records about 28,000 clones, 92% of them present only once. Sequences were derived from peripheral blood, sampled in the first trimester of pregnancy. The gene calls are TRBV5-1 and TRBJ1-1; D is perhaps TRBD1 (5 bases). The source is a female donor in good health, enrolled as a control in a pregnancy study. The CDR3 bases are TGCGCCAGCAGCTTGGACAGGCAGGGCCCCTTGAACACTGAAGCTTTCTTT. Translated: CASSLDRQGPLNTEAFF.